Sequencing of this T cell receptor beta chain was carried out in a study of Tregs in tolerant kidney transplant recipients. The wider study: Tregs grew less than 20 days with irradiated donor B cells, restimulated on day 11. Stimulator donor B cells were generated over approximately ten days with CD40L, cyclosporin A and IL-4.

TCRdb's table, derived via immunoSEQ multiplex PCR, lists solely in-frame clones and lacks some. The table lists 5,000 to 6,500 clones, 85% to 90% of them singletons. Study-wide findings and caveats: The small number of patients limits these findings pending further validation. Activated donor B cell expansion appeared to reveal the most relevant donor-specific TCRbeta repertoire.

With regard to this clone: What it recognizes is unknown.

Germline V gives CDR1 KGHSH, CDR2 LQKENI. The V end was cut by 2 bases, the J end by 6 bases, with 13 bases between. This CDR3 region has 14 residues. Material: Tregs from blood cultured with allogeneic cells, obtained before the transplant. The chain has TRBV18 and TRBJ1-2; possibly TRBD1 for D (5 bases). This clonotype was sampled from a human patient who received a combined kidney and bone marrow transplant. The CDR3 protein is CASSPNTRENGYTF. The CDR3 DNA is TGTGCCAGCTCACCAAATACCAGGGAGAATGGCTACACCTTC.